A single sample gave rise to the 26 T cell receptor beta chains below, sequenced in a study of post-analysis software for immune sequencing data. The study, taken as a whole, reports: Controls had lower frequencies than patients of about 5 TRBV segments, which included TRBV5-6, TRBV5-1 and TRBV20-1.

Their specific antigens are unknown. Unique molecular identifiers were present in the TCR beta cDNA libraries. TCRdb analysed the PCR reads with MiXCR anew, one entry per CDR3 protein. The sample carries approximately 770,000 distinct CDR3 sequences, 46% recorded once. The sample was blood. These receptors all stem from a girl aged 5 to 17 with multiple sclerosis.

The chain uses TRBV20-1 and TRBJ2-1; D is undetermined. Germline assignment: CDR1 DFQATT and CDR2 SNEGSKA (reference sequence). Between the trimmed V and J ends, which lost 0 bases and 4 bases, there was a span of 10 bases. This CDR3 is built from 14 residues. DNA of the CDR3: TGCAGTGCTAGAGATGGGGATTGGTACAATGAGCAGTTCTTC. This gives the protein CSARDGDWYNEQFF.

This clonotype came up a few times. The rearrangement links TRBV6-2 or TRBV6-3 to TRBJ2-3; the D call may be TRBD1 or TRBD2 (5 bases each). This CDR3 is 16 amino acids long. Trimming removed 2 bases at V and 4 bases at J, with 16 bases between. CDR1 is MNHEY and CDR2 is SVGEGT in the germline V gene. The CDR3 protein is CASSYGVQEDPDTQYF. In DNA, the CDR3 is TGTGCCAGCAGTTACGGAGTACAGGAGGATCCAGATACGCAGTATTTT.

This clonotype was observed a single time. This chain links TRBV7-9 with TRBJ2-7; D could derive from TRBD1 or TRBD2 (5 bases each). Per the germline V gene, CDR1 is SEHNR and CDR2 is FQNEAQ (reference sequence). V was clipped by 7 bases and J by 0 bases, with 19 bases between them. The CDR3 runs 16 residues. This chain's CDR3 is CASNSNRDHTSYEQYF. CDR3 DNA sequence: TGTGCCAGCAACTCCAACCGGGACCATACCTCCTACGAGCAGTACTTC.

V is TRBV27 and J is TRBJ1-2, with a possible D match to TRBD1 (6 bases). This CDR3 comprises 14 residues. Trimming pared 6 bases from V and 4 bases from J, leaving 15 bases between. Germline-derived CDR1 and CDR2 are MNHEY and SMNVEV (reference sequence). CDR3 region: CASRSGGSGYGYTF. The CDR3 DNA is TGTGCCAGCAGGTCGGGGGGCTCGGGCTATGGCTACACCTTC.

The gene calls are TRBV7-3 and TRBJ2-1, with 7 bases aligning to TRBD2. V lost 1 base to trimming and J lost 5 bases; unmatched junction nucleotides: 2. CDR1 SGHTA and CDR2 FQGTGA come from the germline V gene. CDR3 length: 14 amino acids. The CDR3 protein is CASSLSLADNEQFF. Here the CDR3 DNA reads TGTGCCAGCAGCTTAAGCCTAGCGGACAATGAGCAGTTCTTC.

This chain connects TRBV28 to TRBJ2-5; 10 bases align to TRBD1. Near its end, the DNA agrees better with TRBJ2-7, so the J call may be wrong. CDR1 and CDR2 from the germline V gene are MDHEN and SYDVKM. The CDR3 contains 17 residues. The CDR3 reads CASSLSSWGQGTYEQYF. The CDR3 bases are TGTGCCAGCAGTTTATCTAGCTGGGGACAGGGGACCTACGAGCAGTACTTC.

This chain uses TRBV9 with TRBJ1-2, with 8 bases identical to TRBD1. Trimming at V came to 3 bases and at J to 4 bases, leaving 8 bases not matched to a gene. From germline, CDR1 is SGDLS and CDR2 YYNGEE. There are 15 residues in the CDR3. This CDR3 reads CASSAVRTGSYGYTF. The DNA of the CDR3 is TGTGCCAGCAGCGCCGTCAGGACAGGGAGCTATGGCTACACCTTC.

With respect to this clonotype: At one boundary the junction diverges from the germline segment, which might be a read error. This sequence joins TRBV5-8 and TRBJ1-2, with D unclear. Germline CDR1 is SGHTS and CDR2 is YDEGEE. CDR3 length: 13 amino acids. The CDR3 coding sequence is TGTGCCAGCATCTTGCGGCAGAACTATGGCTACACCTTC. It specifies CASILRQNYGYTF.

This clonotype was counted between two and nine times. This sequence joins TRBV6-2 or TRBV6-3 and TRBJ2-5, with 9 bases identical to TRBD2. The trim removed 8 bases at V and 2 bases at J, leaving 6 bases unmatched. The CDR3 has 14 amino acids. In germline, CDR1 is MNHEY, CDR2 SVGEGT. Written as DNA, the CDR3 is TGTGCCAGCTTGACTAGCGGAGCACAAGAGACCCAGTACTTC. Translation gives CASLTSGAQETQYF.

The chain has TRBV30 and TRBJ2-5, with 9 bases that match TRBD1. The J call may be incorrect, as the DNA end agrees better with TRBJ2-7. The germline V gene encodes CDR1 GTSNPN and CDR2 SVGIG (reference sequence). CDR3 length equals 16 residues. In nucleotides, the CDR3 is TGTGCCTGGAGTGGCCAAACCCGGGACAGGGCTCTCGAGCAGTACTTC. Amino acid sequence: CAWSGQTRDRALEQYF.

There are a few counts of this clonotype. CDR3 sequence (DNA): TGCGCCAGCAGCTTTGAGGCCAAGGGAACGGGTGGCTACACCTTC. Encoded protein: CASSFEAKGTGGYTF. V is TRBV5-1 and J is TRBJ1-2, with D unclear. Trimming shortened V by 2 bases and J by 7 bases, and 18 bases separated the two germline ends. The CDR3 extends over 15 amino acids. Germline V gene data show CDR1 as SGHRS and CDR2 as YFSETQ.

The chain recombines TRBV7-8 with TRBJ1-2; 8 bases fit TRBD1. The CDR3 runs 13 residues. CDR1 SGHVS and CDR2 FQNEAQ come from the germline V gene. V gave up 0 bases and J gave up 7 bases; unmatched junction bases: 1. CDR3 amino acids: CASSLAGQAGYTF. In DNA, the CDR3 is TGTGCCAGCAGCTTAGCGGGACAGGCTGGCTACACCTTC.

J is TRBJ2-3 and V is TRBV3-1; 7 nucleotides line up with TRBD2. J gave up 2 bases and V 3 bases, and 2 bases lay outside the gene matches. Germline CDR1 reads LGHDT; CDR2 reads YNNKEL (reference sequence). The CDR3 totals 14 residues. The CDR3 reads CASSQTSPTDTQYF. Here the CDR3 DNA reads TGTGCCAGCAGCCAGACTAGCCCCACAGATACGCAGTATTTT.

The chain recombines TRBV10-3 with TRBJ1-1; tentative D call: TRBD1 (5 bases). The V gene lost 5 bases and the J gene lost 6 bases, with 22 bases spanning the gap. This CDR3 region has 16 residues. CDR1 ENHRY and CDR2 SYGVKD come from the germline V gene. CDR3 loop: CAISPEGPGLVAEAFF. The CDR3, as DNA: TGTGCCATCAGTCCAGAAGGGCCAGGGTTGGTTGCTGAAGCTTTCTTT.

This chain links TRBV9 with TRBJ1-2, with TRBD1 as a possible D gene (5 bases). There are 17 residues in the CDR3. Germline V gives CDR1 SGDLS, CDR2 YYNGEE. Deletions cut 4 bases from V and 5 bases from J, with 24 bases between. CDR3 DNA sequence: TGTGCCAGCAGCACACACCGGGACTCCTTCCCGGGTTATGGCTACACCTTC. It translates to CASSTHRDSFPGYGYTF. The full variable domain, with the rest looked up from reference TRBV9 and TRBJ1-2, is DSGVTQTPKHLITATGQRVTLRCSPRSGDLSVYWYQQSLDQGLQFLIQYYNGEERAKGNILERFSAQQFPDLHSELNLSSLELGDSALYFCASSTHRDSFPGYGYTFGSGTRLTVV.

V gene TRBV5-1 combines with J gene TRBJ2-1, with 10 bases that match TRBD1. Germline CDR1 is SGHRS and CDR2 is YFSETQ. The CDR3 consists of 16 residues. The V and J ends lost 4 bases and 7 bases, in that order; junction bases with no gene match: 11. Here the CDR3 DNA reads TGCGCCAGCAGCGAGCTTCCAGGGACAGGGGAAAATGAGCAGTTCTTC. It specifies CASSELPGTGENEQFF.

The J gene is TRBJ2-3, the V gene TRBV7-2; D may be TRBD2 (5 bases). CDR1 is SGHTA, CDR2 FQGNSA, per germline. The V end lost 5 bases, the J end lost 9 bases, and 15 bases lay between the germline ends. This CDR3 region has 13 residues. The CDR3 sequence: CASSKDGPGTQYF. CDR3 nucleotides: TGTGCCAGCAGCAAGGACGGGCCGGGGACGCAGTATTTT.

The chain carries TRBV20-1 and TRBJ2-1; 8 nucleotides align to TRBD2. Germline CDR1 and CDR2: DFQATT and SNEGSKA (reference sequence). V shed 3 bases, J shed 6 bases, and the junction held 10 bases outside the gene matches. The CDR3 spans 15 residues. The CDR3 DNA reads TGCAGTGCTAGGTTTGTAGGCGGGAGGAGCAATGAGCAGTTCTTC. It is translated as CSARFVGGRSNEQFF.

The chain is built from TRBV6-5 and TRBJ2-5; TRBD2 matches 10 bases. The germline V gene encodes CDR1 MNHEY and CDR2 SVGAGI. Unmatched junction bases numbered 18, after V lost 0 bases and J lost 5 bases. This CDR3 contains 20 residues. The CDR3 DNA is TGTGCCAGCAGTTACTCCCCGTTGGGGCTAGCGGGAGACCTCGGGGAGACCCAGTACTTC. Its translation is CASSYSPLGLAGDLGETQYF.

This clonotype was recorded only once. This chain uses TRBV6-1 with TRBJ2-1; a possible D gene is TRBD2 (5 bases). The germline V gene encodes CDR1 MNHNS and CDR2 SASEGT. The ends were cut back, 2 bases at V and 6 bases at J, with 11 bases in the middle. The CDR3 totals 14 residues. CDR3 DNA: TGTGCCAGCAGTGAAATAGCGATGAGCAATGAGCAGTTCTTC. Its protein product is CASSEIAMSNEQFF.

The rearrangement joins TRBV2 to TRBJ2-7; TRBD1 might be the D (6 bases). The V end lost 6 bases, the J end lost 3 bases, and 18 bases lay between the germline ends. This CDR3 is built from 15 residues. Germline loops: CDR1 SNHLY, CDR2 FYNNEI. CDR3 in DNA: TGTGCCAGCAGCCCAAACAGGGAACGGGACTACGAGCAGTACTTC. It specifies CASSPNRERDYEQYF.

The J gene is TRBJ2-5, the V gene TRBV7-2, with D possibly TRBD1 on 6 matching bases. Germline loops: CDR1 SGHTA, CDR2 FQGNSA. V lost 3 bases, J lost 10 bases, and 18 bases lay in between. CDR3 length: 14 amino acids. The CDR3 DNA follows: TGTGCCAGCAGCTTCCCCGGTCGACAGGTTGTCCAGTACTTC. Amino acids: CASSFPGRQVVQYF.

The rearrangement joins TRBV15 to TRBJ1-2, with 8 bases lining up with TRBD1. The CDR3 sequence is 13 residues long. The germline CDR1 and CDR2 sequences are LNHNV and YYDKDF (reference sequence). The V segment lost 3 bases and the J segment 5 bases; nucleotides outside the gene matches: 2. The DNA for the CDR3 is TGTGCCACCAGCAGGGACAGGGAGTATGGCTACACCTTC. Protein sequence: CATSRDREYGYTF.

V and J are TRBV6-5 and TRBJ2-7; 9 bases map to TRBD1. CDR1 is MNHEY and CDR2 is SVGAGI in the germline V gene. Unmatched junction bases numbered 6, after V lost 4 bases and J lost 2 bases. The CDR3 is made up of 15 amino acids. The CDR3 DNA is TGTGCCAGCAGTTGGGGGACAGGGAGCCCCTACGAGCAGTACTTC. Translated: CASSWGTGSPYEQYF.

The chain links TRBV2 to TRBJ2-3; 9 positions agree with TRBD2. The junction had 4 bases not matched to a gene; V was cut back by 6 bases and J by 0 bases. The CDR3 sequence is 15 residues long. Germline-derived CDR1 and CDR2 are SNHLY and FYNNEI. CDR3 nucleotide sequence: TGTGCCAGCAGGGGACTAGCACAGAGCACAGATACGCAGTATTTT. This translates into CASRGLAQSTDTQYF.

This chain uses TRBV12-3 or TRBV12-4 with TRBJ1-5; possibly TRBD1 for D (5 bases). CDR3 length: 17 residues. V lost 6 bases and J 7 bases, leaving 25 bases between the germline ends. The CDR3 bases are TGTGCCAGCAGGGAAGGGGATCTGCTCGCCGGGGGACAGCCCCAGCATTTT. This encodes CASREGDLLAGGQPQHF.